This T cell receptor beta chain was recovered during a study of T-cell memory formation after mild COVID-19. This clonotype was seen ten or more times. TCRdb re-derived calls from the 5' RACE reads in MiXCR, one entry per CDR3 protein. The sample includes tens of thousands of distinct CDR3 sequences, about 8% of them seen just once. Trimming removed 4 bases from V and 2 bases from J; junction bases left unmatched: 11. CDR3 size: 15 residues. CDR1 and CDR2 from the germline V gene are DFQATT and SNEGSKA (reference sequence). The specimen sequenced was PBMCs or a T cell subset sorted from them (not recorded which). The TCR sequence derives from an adult woman who had mild COVID-19 (a few samples of this study predate the infection). Cell type and time point are not known. V and J are TRBV20-1 and TRBJ2-7; 7 bases fit TRBD1. This CDR3 reads CSANHRGEKPYEQYF. In nucleotides, the CDR3 is TGCAGTGCTAATCACAGGGGAGAAAAGCCCTACGAGCAGTACTTC.